This TCR beta chain was documented in a study of T cells in Graves' hyperthyroidism and ophthalmopathy. Germline V CDR1 and CDR2: MNHNS, SASEGT. CDR3 length: 15 residues. Trimming shortened V by 5 bases and J by 2 bases, and 12 bases separated the two germline ends. Amplified TCR beta CDR3 regions came from RNA transcripts. When the TCR CDR3 underwent first-round RT-PCR, the HTBI primer set was used. TCRdb analysed the multiplex PCR reads with MiXCR anew, one entry per CDR3 protein. The repertoire holds 270,000 or so distinct CDR3 sequences, with 25% to 30% as singletons. There are many counts of this clonotype. Its antigen is still unknown. General observations from the study: Ophthalmopathy stood apart from stable hyperthyroidism in a 13 V-J model.

Diagnosis rested on symptoms, serum thyroxine and TRAb, thyroid ultrasound, and orbital computed tomography. Source material for PBMCs was about 10 ml fresh peripheral blood. The clonotype originates from a man between 40 and 49 years old with Graves' hyperthyroidism that later progressed to Graves' ophthalmopathy. The chain joins TRBV6-1 to TRBJ2-2; D is unclear. Sequenced: blood. In DNA form, the CDR3 reads TGTGCCAGCAGTCCAAACCACATTAACACCGGGGAGCTGTTTTTT. Protein: CASSPNHINTGELFF.